This T cell receptor beta chain was sequenced in a study of PD-L1 blockade in urothelial cancer. This CDR3 has 16 amino acids. Per germline, CDR1 SGHKS and CDR2 YYEKEE (reference sequence). J was trimmed by 2 bases and V by 4 bases; bases with no gene match: 12. Regarding time point: peripheral blood 6 weeks after treatment start. Produced via immunoSEQ multiplex PCR; TCRdb's table is partial and in-frame only. The sample includes 100,000 to 150,000 clones, around 88% seen only once; the top ten take approximately 2.4%. This sequence joins TRBV5-5 and TRBJ2-7; 7 bases align to TRBD1. The sequence came from a man aged 50 or older with urothelial cancer. Sequences were derived from PBMCs, sampled around atezolizumab (anti-PD-L1) treatment. The CDR3 protein is CASSRDAGTETYEQYF. In DNA, the CDR3 is TGTGCCAGCAGCAGGGATGCCGGGACAGAAACCTACGAGCAGTACTTC.